This TCR beta chain was recorded in a study of neurological immune-mediated disorders. This clonotype has a count of ten or more. What it binds is unknown. Study results and caveats: Healthy controls had more TCR clonal expansion than multiple sclerosis, which showed the least, whereas HTLV-1-associated myelopathy showed the most.

cDNA was made by 5'RACE with 10-nucleotide random UMIs. TCRdb recomputed calls from the 5' RACE reads with MiXCR, one row per CDR3 protein. Here the sample spans around 50,000 distinct CDR3 sequences, approximately 16% being singletons. The CDR3 is 16 amino acids. V shed 0 bases, J shed 5 bases, and the junction held 11 bases outside the gene matches. Germline CDR1 and CDR2: SGHRS and YFSETQ. This chain links TRBV5-1 with TRBJ2-7; 7 nucleotides match TRBD2. Specimen: PBMCs. This clonotype was obtained from a man aged 60 to 69 in good health. The CDR3 here is CASSLVPSGNPNEQYF. Written as DNA, the CDR3 is TGCGCCAGCAGCTTGGTACCTAGCGGCAATCCTAACGAGCAGTACTTC. The complete variable domain, with remaining parts taken from reference TRBV5-1 and TRBJ2-7, reads KAGVTQTPRYLIKTRGQQVTLSCSPISGHRSVSWYQQTPGQGLQFLFEYFSETQRNKGNFPGRFSGRQFSNSRSEMNVSTLELGDSALYLCASSLVPSGNPNEQYFGPGTRLTVT.